This is a list of T cell receptor beta chains from one sample in a study of response to subunit inactivated influenza vaccine. TCRdb processed the RT-PCR reads anew with MiXCR; each CDR3 protein has one entry. The sample has approximately 500,000 distinct CDR3 sequences, approximately 15% seen once; the top ten hold 8.5% to 14%. Sequences were derived from PBMCs from blood, sampled 12 days after vaccination. The origin of the receptors is a man aged 45-65 years who received an inactivated influenza vaccine. CDR3s include the opening cysteine and the closing phenylalanine or tryptophan. D genes are given only for firm matches. Part of the rows lack a size; the others show once, few, many or a class for expanded clones.

clone_size d_call j_call v_call cdr3_aa cdr3_nt
few - TRBJ2-1 TRBV14 CASSQPQVANEQFF TGTGCCAGCAGCCAACCGCAGGTGGCCAATGAGCAGTTCTTC
many TRBD2 TRBJ2-1 TRBV4-3 CASSQDPASGRASSYNEQFF TGCGCCAGCAGCCAAGATCCGGCTAGCGGGAGGGCAAGCTCCTACAATGAGCAGTTCTTC
few - TRBJ2-3 TRBV5-5 CASSLNRLPGTDTQYF TGTGCCAGCAGCTTGAATCGACTCCCAGGCACAGATACGCAGTATTTT
- - TRBJ2-7 TRBV20-1 CSARVSGAYEQYF TGCAGTGCTAGAGTGAGCGGAGCCTACGAGCAGTACTTC
few - TRBJ2-6 TRBV29-1 CSVEERDRSSGANVLTF TGCAGCGTTGAAGAGAGGGACCGGAGCTCTGGGGCCAACGTCCTGACTTTC
- TRBD2 TRBJ2-3 TRBV30 CAWSQLAGSTDTQYF TGTGCCTGGAGTCAACTAGCGGGGAGCACAGATACGCAGTATTTT
- TRBD2 TRBJ2-5 TRBV7-8 CASSSRGGMETQYF TGTGCCAGCAGCTCCCGCGGGGGTATGGAGACCCAGTACTTC
- TRBD1 TRBJ1-5 TRBV7-6 CASSLQQGAGQPQHF TGTGCCAGCAGCTTACAACAGGGGGCTGGACAGCCCCAGCATTTT
few - TRBJ2-5 TRBV7-2 CASSLAGPGRETQYF TGTGCCAGCAGCTTAGCGGGACCGGGAAGGGAGACCCAGTACTTC
- - TRBJ2-1 TRBV5-6 CASSLVSEQQFF TGTGCCAGCAGCTTGGTGTCGGAACAGCAGTTCTTC
many - TRBJ1-1 TRBV29-1 CSVIRATNTEAFF TGCAGCGTTATAAGGGCCACGAACACTGAAGCTTTCTTT
few - TRBJ2-3 TRBV4-2 CASSQDVVAEITDTQYF TGTGCCAGCAGCCAAGATGTCGTAGCGGAGATCACAGATACGCAGTATTTT
many TRBD1 TRBJ2-1 TRBV7-2 CASSLVTGGNEQFF TGTGCCAGCAGCTTAGTGACAGGGGGAAATGAGCAGTTCTTC
few TRBD1 TRBJ2-2 TRBV6-2/TRBV6-3 CASKSAGTGDSGELFF TGTGCCAGCAAGTCAGCCGGGACAGGGGATTCCGGGGAGCTGTTTTTT
- TRBD1 TRBJ2-7 TRBV20-1 CSATSGTGYNEQYF TGCAGTGCTACAAGCGGGACAGGGTATAACGAGCAGTACTTC
- - TRBJ1-6 TRBV19 CASSDGDNSPLHF TGTGCCAGCTCGGACGGAGATAATTCACCCCTCCACTTT
- TRBD2 TRBJ2-1 TRBV28 CAGRLAGGNEQFF TGTGCCGGGAGACTAGCGGGGGGGAATGAGCAGTTCTTC
few - TRBJ2-2 TRBV11-2 CASSPPLSPGDDTGELFF TGTGCCAGCAGCCCCCCGCTATCCCCAGGGGACGACACCGGGGAGCTGTTTTTT
many - TRBJ1-5 TRBV12-3/TRBV12-4 CASSFAGNQPQHF TGTGCCAGCAGTTTCGCAGGCAATCAGCCCCAGCATTTT
few - TRBJ1-4 TRBV7-9 CASSLDPRKLFF TGTGCCAGCAGCTTAGACCCGAGGAAACTGTTTTTT
many TRBD2 TRBJ2-5 TRBV10-3 CAISVGSGGTQETQYF TGTGCCATCAGTGTGGGTAGCGGGGGAACCCAAGAGACCCAGTACTTC
- TRBD1 TRBJ1-2 TRBV12-3/TRBV12-4 CASSGQGTTNYGYTF TGTGCCAGCAGTGGACAGGGGACCACAAACTATGGCTACACCTTC